This record looks at one T cell receptor beta chain sequence and its context. Antigen specificity is unknown. This specimen comes from a study of T cell responses to AZD1222 COVID-19 vaccine. V gave up 6 bases and J gave up 0 bases; unmatched junction bases: 7. This CDR3 contains 16 residues. Germline CDR1 reads SQVTM; CDR2 reads ANQGSEA. Study-wide findings and caveats: Vaccine-associated CD4 TCRs ranged over spike, dominating at 160-218 and 743-854.

Some clones are missing from TCRdb's copy, which holds only in-frame ones; the method was immunoSEQ multiplex PCR. The data show around 96,000 clones, around nine tenths seen once. The sequencing here drew on peripheral blood, taken 28 days after the second AZD1222 dose. This sequence was found in an adult who received the AZD1222 COVID-19 vaccine. The chain uses TRBV29-1 and TRBJ2-6; 8 bases map to TRBD1. The CDR3 protein is CSVPGQELSGANVLTF. In DNA, the CDR3 is TGCAGCGTGCCGGGACAGGAACTCTCTGGGGCCAACGTCCTGACTTTC.